These 24 T cell receptor beta chains were all obtained from the same sample, sequenced in a study of beta chain features in type 1 diabetes. Expressed TCRB transcripts got sequenced, as all isolated RNA was reverse transcribed. Profiled with immunoSEQ multiplex PCR; TCRdb holds only in-frame clones, not every one. This sample has 100,000 to 150,000 clones, with approximately 15% found just once. General study findings and limits: All four CD4+ subsets of Type 1 diabetes patients contained TCRB CDR3s that were moderately but significantly shorter.

Antigen specificity for these receptors is unknown. Sequencing was carried out using central memory CD4+ T cells from blood. The receptors stem from a man aged 18 to 29 with type 1 diabetes.

This clone was seen a handful of times. Just one base apart from a much larger clone, this may be a read error. V and J are TRBV10-1 and TRBJ2-3; 10 bases fit TRBD2. Germline V gives CDR1 WNHNN, CDR2 SYGVQD (reference sequence). Germline trimming cut 6 bases from V and 1 base from J; bases unmatched to any gene: 4. CDR3 length: 15 amino acids. CDR3 bases: TGCGCCAGCAGCGCCGGGACTAGCGGCACAGATACGCAGTATTTT. Protein product: CASSAGTSGTDTQYF.

Only a few counts were recorded for this clone. The CDR3 protein is CAWSLKSNQPQHF. The CDR3 DNA is TGTGCCTGGAGCTTGAAGAGCAATCAGCCCCAGCATTTT. This chain links TRBV30 with TRBJ1-5, with D unclear. V shed 3 bases and J shed 1 base, with 7 bases lying between them. This CDR3 region has 13 residues. The germline CDR1 and CDR2 sequences are GTSNPN and SVGIG (reference sequence).

The rearrangement joins TRBV11-2 to TRBJ2-5; 7 bases are a match to TRBD2. The CDR3 consists of 15 residues. V lost 6 bases and J lost 3; bases outside the gene matches: 10. Germline loops: CDR1 SGHAT, CDR2 FQNNGV. CDR3 sequence reads: CASRRVGREEETQYF. CDR3 coding DNA: TGTGCCAGCAGAAGAGTAGGACGGGAGGAAGAGACCCAGTACTTC.

The gene calls are TRBV5-1 and TRBJ2-5, with TRBD2 matching 13 bases. Germline lookup yields CDR1 SGHRS and CDR2 YFSETQ. The trim removed 3 bases at V and 5 bases at J, leaving 13 bases unmatched. This CDR3 region has 18 residues. CDR3 loop: CASSCGLAGVRSAETQYF. In DNA, the CDR3 is TGCGCCAGCAGCTGTGGACTAGCGGGAGTACGGTCGGCGGAGACCCAGTACTTC.

This chain joins TRBV28 and TRBJ2-5; D gene unclear. Deletions cut 9 bases from V and 5 bases from J, with 10 bases between. The CDR3 has 11 amino acids. CDR1 is MDHEN, CDR2 SYDVKM, per germline. CDR3 in DNA: TGTGCCAGTAACTGGGCTGAGACCCAGTACTTC. Its translation: CASNWAETQYF. Full variable domain (remainder filled in from reference TRBV28 and TRBJ2-5): DVKVTQSSRYLVKRTGEKVFLECVQDMDHENMFWYRQDPGLGLRLIYFSYDVKMKEKGDIPEGYSVSREKKERFSLILESASTNQTSMYLCASNWAETQYFGPGTRLLVL.

This clone appeared many times. V usage is TRBV5-1 and J usage is TRBJ2-1; TRBD2 matches 7 bases. Trimming at V came to 0 bases and at J to 7 bases, leaving 7 bases not matched to a gene. This CDR3 is 15 amino acids long. Looked up from germline, CDR1 is SGHRS and CDR2 is YFSETQ. The CDR3: CASSLALGGPNEQFF. The CDR3 DNA is TGCGCCAGCAGCTTGGCCTTGGGAGGGCCGAATGAGCAGTTCTTC.

The sample holds many counts of this clone. The rearrangement links TRBV7-9 to TRBJ2-7; a weak D match, TRBD1 (5 bases). V was cut by 5 bases and J by 2 bases, with 16 bases left in between. Germline CDR1 is SEHNR and CDR2 is FQNEAQ (reference sequence). The CDR3 runs 15 residues. CDR3 nucleotides: TGTGCCAGCAGCCGTGGGGTTGACAGTCCCTACGAGCAGTACTTC. Protein product: CASSRGVDSPYEQYF.

V is TRBV5-6 and J is TRBJ1-2, with unresolved D. The germline V and J ends were trimmed by 1 base and 3 bases, with 10 bases remaining between them. Germline V lookup: CDR1 SGHDT, CDR2 YYEEEE. The CDR3 extends over 14 amino acids. The CDR3 region is CASSLRTHDYGYTF. CDR3 bases: TGTGCCAGCAGCTTGAGAACACACGACTATGGCTACACCTTC. Supplemented by reference TRBV5-6 and TRBJ1-2, the full variable domain reads DAGVTQSPTHLIKTRGQQVTLRCSPKSGHDTVSWYQQALGQGPQFIFQYYEEEERQRGNFPDRFSGHQFPNYSSELNVNALLLGDSALYLCASSLRTHDYGYTFGSGTRLTVV.

This rearrangement joins TRBV5-1 to TRBJ2-7; a weak D match, TRBD1 (5 bases). The CDR3 has 13 residues. The germline V gene has CDR1 SGHRS and CDR2 YFSETQ. V was shortened by 0 bases and J by 9 bases, with 13 bases between the two germline ends. This CDR3 reads CASSLGSDIAQYF. The CDR3 DNA follows: TGCGCCAGCAGCTTGGGGTCGGACATCGCGCAGTACTTC.

This clone was recorded a few times. V usage is TRBV14 and J usage is TRBJ2-5, with 8 bases fitting TRBD1. V was clipped by 3 bases and J by 0 bases; unmatched bases: 3. Germline values: CDR1 SGHDN, CDR2 FVKESK. The CDR3 is 15 amino acids. DNA of the CDR3: TGTGCCAGCAGCCACCGGGACAGGAACCAAGAGACCCAGTACTTC. Residues: CASSHRDRNQETQYF.

This chain joins TRBV14 and TRBJ2-3; maybe TRBD2 (6 bases). Germline CDR1 reads SGHDN; CDR2 reads FVKESK. V was pared by 0 bases and J by 6 bases, with 19 bases between. This CDR3 is 17 amino acids long. The CDR3 sequence is CASSQDRMGLRRDTQYF. CDR3 nucleotides: TGTGCCAGCAGCCAAGATAGAATGGGACTTCGGAGGGATACGCAGTATTTT.

The rearrangement joins TRBV5-6 to TRBJ2-1; 9 bases map to TRBD2. Germline values: CDR1 SGHDT, CDR2 YYEEEE. This CDR3 comprises 15 residues. The V and J ends lost 4 bases and 2 bases, in that order; junction bases with no gene match: 4. As DNA, the CDR3 is TGTGCCAGCAGCCCGGGACTAGCAACCTACAATGAGCAGTTCTTC. Its translation: CASSPGLATYNEQFF.

The sample holds many counts of this clone. V and J are TRBV2 and TRBJ2-7; D is possibly TRBD1 (7 bases). Germline CDR1 SNHLY, CDR2 FYNNEI. Between the trimmed V and J ends, which lost 9 bases and 2 bases, there was a span of 14 bases. The CDR3 contains 13 residues. The CDR3 DNA reads as TGTGCCAGGGGCAGGGGGGTCACCTACGAGCAGTACTTC. Translating gives CARGRGVTYEQYF.

This clone was found many times. CDR3 DNA: TGTGCCAGCAGCTTAGGCGCTACTACCCTTGTCTTAGAGGGTGAGCAGTTCTTC. Its protein is CASSLGATTLVLEGEQFF. The chain carries TRBV7-9 and TRBJ2-1, with D perhaps TRBD2 (5 bases). V lost 1 base, J lost 9 bases, and 25 bases lay in between. This CDR3 is built from 18 residues. The V gene's germline CDR1 is SEHNR and CDR2 FQNEAQ (reference sequence).

This chain joins TRBV29-1 and TRBJ1-1; no definite D call. Looked up from germline, CDR1 is SQVTM and CDR2 is ANQGSEA. V shed 4 bases and J shed 0 bases, with 6 bases lying between them. The CDR3 runs to 12 residues. The CDR3 DNA sequence: TGCAGCGTTGGGGAGCTGAACACTGAAGCTTTCTTT. It translates to CSVGELNTEAFF.

The genes are TRBV5-1 and TRBJ1-1; TRBD1 is a possible D gene (5 bases). The CDR3 runs to 17 residues. Trimming took off 4 bases at V and 2 bases at J, with 21 bases between the two ends. The germline gives CDR1 SGHRS, CDR2 YFSETQ. CDR3 DNA: TGCGCCAGCAGCGTATTACCGGGACCTCTAAGCAACACTGAAGCTTTCTTT. Protein: CASSVLPGPLSNTEAFF.

This chain connects TRBV18 to TRBJ1-1; D possibly corresponds to TRBD1 (5 bases). Germline lookup yields CDR1 KGHSH and CDR2 LQKENI. With 3 bases removed from V and 4 bases from J, the gap between germline ends came to 12 bases. The CDR3 length is 14 residues. This chain's CDR3 is CASSPRQGTTEAFF. DNA for the CDR3: TGTGCCAGCTCACCGAGGCAGGGAACCACTGAAGCTTTCTTT.

As to this clone: The sample contains more than one DNA sequence encoding this CDR3. The V gene is TRBV18, the J gene TRBJ2-5, with TRBD1 as a possible D gene (5 bases). The CDR3 totals 13 residues. With 6 bases removed from V and 2 bases from J, the gap between germline ends came to 10 bases. Germline V gives CDR1 KGHSH, CDR2 LQKENI. The CDR3 DNA follows: TGTGCCAGCTCGCCTGGACATCAAGAGACCCAGTACTTC. Its protein product is CASSPGHQETQYF.

This rearrangement joins TRBV7-6 to TRBJ2-5; D may be TRBD2 (7 bases). Germline CDR1 and CDR2: SGHVS and FNYEAQ. The CDR3 spans 15 residues. Trimming pared 5 bases from V and 3 bases from J, leaving 16 bases between. CDR3 protein: CASSLDGRGEETQYF. CDR3 nucleotides: TGTGCCAGCAGCCTCGATGGGAGGGGGGAAGAGACCCAGTACTTC.

The genes are TRBV7-6 and TRBJ2-7; D not resolved. Germline V CDR1 and CDR2: SGHVS, FNYEAQ. This CDR3 comprises 12 residues. Trimming pared 1 base from V and 6 bases from J, leaving 7 bases between. The DNA of the CDR3 is TGTGCCAGCAGCTTAGTAGAGAGCGAGCAGTACTTC. Amino acids: CASSLVESEQYF. Drawing the rest from reference TRBV7-6 and TRBJ2-7, the complete variable domain is GAGVSQSPRYKVTKRGQDVALRCDPISGHVSLYWYRQALGQGPEFLTYFNYEAQQDKSGLPNDRFSAERPEGSISTLTIQRTEQRDSAMYRCASSLVESEQYFGPGTRLTVT.

The chain carries TRBV9 and TRBJ1-1; the D is unclear. The CDR3 totals 14 residues. Germline lookup yields CDR1 SGDLS and CDR2 YYNGEE. V shed 3 bases and J shed 2 bases, with 11 bases lying between them. The CDR3 protein is CASSATADNTEAFF. The CDR3, as DNA: TGTGCCAGCAGCGCTACAGCAGATAACACTGAAGCTTTCTTT.

This clone was picked up a small number of times. J is TRBJ2-3 and V is TRBV6-5; no reliable D call. Trimming took 7 bases from V and 2 from J, leaving 10 bases between them. Germline CDR1 MNHEY, CDR2 SVGAGI. The CDR3 totals 13 residues. The CDR3 sequence is CASTGLFTDTQYF. CDR3 DNA sequence: TGTGCCAGCACGGGTCTTTTCACAGATACGCAGTATTTT.

The chain uses TRBV4-3 and TRBJ2-3; TRBD1 matches at 7 bases. The V gene end was trimmed by 0 bases and the J gene end by 5 bases; junction bases not matched to a gene: 2. Germline V lookup: CDR1 LGHNA, CDR2 YSLEER. The CDR3 extends over 14 amino acids. The CDR3 loop reads CASSQDPGGDTQYF. CDR3 in DNA: TGCGCCAGCAGCCAAGATCCAGGGGGAGATACGCAGTATTTT.

This sequence joins TRBV7-2 and TRBJ2-3; D gene uncertain. The CDR3 sequence is 13 residues long. The germline V and J ends were trimmed by 3 bases and 4 bases, with 8 bases remaining between them. Per the germline V gene, CDR1 is SGHTA and CDR2 is FQGNSA. CDR3 region: CASSLSQPDTQYF. DNA for the CDR3: TGTGCCAGCAGCTTGTCCCAACCAGATACGCAGTATTTT.